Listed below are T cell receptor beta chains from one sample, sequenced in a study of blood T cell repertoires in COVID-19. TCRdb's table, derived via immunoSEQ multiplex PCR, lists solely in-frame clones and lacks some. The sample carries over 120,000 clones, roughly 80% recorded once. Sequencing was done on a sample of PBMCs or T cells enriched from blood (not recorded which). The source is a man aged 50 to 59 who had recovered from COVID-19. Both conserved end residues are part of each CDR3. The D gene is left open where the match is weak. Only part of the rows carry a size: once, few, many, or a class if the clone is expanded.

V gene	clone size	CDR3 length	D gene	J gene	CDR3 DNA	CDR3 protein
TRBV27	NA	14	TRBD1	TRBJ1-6	TGTGCCAGCAGCACGACAGGGATCAATTCACCCCTCCACTTT	CASSTTGINSPLHF
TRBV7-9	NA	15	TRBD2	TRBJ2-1	TGTGCCAGCAGCTTAGCAAGCGGGGGGCCATGGGAGCAGTTCTTC	CASSLASGGPWEQFF
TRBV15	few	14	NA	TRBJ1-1	TGTGCCACCAGCACGAGGGATCCAGGGGCGGTGGCTTTCTTT	CATSTRDPGAVAFF
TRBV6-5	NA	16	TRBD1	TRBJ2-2	TGTGCCAGCAGTTACTACAGGGGGCTCAACACCGGGGAGCTGTTTTTT	CASSYYRGLNTGELFF
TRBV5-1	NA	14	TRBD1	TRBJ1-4	TGCGCCAGCAGCACCAGGGGGCGCGACGAAAAACTGTTTTTT	CASSTRGRDEKLFF
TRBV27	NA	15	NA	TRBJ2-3	TGTGCCAGCAGTTTAGTCCCAGGGAGCACAGATACGCAGTATTTT	CASSLVPGSTDTQYF
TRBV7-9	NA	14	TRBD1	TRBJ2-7	TGTGCCAGCAGCTTCAGGGGGTTCCTCTACGAGCAGTACTTC	CASSFRGFLYEQYF
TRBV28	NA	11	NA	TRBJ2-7	TGTGCCAGCAGTTTAAAGAGAGAGCAGTACTTC	CASSLKREQYF
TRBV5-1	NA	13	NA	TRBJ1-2	TGCGCCAGCAGCCCCGCAGGGGAGCATGGCTACACCTTC	CASSPAGEHGYTF
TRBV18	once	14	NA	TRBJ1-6	TGTGCCAGCTCACGGGCAGGGAACAATTCACCCCTCCACTTT	CASSRAGNNSPLHF
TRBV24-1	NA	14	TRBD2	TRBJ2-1	TGTGCCACCGCAGCGGGGGGGCTGTACAATGAGCAGTTCTTC	CATAAGGLYNEQFF
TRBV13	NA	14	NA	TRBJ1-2	TGTGCCAGCAGCTTAGTGAACAGTAACTATGGCTACACCTTC	CASSLVNSNYGYTF
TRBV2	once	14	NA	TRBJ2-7	TGTGCCAGCAGCGTACAGGTAATCATCGACGAGCAGTACTTC	CASSVQVIIDEQYF
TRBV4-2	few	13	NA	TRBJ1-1	TGTGCCAGCAGCCAAGGGAGGGATCCTGAAGCTTTCTTT	CASSQGRDPEAFF
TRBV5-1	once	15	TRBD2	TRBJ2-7	TGCGCCAGCAGCTTAGCGGGGGGGCTTCACTACGAGCAGTACTTC	CASSLAGGLHYEQYF
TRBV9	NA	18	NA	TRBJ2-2	TGTGCCAGCAGCGTACTTCCTGAGGGTTGGGCGGTCACCGGGGAGCTGTTTTTT	CASSVLPEGWAVTGELFF
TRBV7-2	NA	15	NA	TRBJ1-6	TGTGCCAGCAGCCTTACAGTTCCCTATAATTCACCCCTCCACTTT	CASSLTVPYNSPLHF
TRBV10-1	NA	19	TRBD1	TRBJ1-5	TGCGCCAGCAGTGAGTCGGGACAGGGGGCCCGGAATAGCAATCAGCCCCAGCATTTT	CASSESGQGARNSNQPQHF
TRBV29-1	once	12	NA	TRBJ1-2	TGCAGCGTTGATCCCAGGTTTGGAGGCTACACCTTC	CSVDPRFGGYTF
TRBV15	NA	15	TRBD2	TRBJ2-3	TGTGCCACCAGCGCGGGGGGATCTAGCACAGATACGCAGTATTTT	CATSAGGSSTDTQYF
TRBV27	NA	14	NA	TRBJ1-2	TGTGCCAGCAGATCGGCGGGGGAGGCCTATGGCTACACCTTC	CASRSAGEAYGYTF
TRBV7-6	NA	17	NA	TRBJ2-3	TGTGCCAGCAGCTTAGGTCCGGCAGGGGCCCGCACAGATACGCAGTATTTT	CASSLGPAGARTDTQYF
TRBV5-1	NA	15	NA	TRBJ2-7	TGCGCCAGCAGCTTGGTGCAGGGGGGCTCCTACGAGCAGTACTTC	CASSLVQGGSYEQYF
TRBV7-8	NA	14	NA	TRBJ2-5	TGTGCCAGCAGCTTAGGACAGGCTAAAGAGACCCAGTACTTC	CASSLGQAKETQYF
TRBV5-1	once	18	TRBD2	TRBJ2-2	TGCGCCAGCAGCTTGCTAGCGGGGGCTACGGCGAACACCGGGGAGCTGTTTTTT	CASSLLAGATANTGELFF
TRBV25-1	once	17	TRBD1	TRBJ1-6	TGTGCCAGCAGTGCAATGACCGGGACAGGGGAGGGTTCACCCCTCCACTTT	CASSAMTGTGEGSPLHF
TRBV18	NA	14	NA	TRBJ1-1	TGTGCCAGCTCACCGCGCGGGGTAGGCACTGAAGCTTTCTTT	CASSPRGVGTEAFF
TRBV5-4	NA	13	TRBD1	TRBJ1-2	TGTGCCAGCAGCCATCGGGACAGAGATGGCTACACCTTC	CASSHRDRDGYTF
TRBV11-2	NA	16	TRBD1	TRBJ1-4	TGTGCCAGCAGCAGGGGGACAGGGTCTATTAATGAAAAACTGTTTTTT	CASSRGTGSINEKLFF
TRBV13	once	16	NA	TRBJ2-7	TGTGCCAGCAGCTTATTCGGGACAAGGGATATCTACGAGCAGTACTTC	CASSLFGTRDIYEQYF
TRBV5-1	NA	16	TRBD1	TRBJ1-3	TGCGCCAGCAGCGGGACAGGGGGAGACTCTGGAAACACCATATATTTT	CASSGTGGDSGNTIYF
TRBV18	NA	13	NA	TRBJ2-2	TGTGCCAGCTCACCAAACAAAATGGGGGAGCTGTTTTTT	CASSPNKMGELFF
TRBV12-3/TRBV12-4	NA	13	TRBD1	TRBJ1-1	TGTGCCAGCAGTTTCTACAGGGGGGCAGAAGCTTTCTTT	CASSFYRGAEAFF
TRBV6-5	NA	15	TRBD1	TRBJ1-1	TGTGCCAGCAGTTCGCCAGGGGGTTCGAGCACTGAAGCTTTCTTT	CASSSPGGSSTEAFF
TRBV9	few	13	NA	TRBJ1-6	TGTGCCAGCAGACCGGACAGAAATTCACCCCTCCACTTT	CASRPDRNSPLHF
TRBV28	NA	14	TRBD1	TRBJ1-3	TGTGCCAGCAGTCTGGACAGGGTTGGAAACACCATATATTTT	CASSLDRVGNTIYF
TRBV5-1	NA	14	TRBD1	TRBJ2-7	TGCGCCAGCAGCTTGGGACAGGGATCCTACGAGCAGTACTTC	CASSLGQGSYEQYF
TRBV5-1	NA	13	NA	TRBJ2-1	TGCGCCAGCAGCCCTACAGGGTACAATGAGCAGTTCTTC	CASSPTGYNEQFF
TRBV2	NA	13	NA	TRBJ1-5	TGTGCCAGCAGTGGGGGGGATTATCAGCCCCAGCATTTT	CASSGGDYQPQHF
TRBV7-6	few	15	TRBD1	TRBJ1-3	TGTGCCAGCAGCTCCAGGGGGCAGCGTGGAAACACCATATATTTT	CASSSRGQRGNTIYF
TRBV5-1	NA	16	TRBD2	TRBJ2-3	TGCGCCAGCAGCTCTGGACTAGCGGGGGGTACAGATACGCAGTATTTT	CASSSGLAGGTDTQYF
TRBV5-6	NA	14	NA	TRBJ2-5	TGTGCCAGCAGCCCCGGACACCTCCAAGAGACCCAGTACTTC	CASSPGHLQETQYF
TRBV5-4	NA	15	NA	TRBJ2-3	TGTGCCAGCAGTCAAGGGAGGCCAGACACAGATACGCAGTATTTT	CASSQGRPDTDTQYF
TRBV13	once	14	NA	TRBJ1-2	TGTGCCAGCAGCTTAGGGGCAGGGAACTATGGCTACACCTTC	CASSLGAGNYGYTF
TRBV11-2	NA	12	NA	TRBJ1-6	TGTGCCAGCAGCCCCCAGGGATCACCCCTCCACTTT	CASSPQGSPLHF
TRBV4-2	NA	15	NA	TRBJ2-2	TGTGCCAGCAGCCAAGACGTGGGGGCTGCCGGGGAGCTGTTTTTT	CASSQDVGAAGELFF
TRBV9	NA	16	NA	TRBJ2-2	TGTGCCAGCAGCCCCCGGGTTAGCGGTTTTGACGGGGAGCTGTTTTTT	CASSPRVSGFDGELFF
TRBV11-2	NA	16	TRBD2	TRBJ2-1	TGTGCCAGCAGCCCACCGACTAGCGGGGGGGCGTATGAGCAGTTCTTC	CASSPPTSGGAYEQFF
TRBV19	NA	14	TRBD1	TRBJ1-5	TGTGCCAGTAAGACAGGGGGCGAAGGGCAGCCCCAGCATTTT	CASKTGGEGQPQHF
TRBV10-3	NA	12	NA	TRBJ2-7	TGTGCCACCGTGGCGGACGGGAACGAGCAGTACTTC	CATVADGNEQYF
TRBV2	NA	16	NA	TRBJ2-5	TGTGCCAGCAGTGAAGCGCTTGGCGGGGTGGGGGAGACCCAGTACTTC	CASSEALGGVGETQYF
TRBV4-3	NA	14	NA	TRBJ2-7	TGCGCCAGCAGCCAAGATTCTCTAGTGAGTGAGCAGTACTTC	CASSQDSLVSEQYF
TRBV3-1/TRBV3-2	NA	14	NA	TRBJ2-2	TGTGCCAGCAGCCGGAAGCGGGACACCGGGGAGCTGTTTTTT	CASSRKRDTGELFF
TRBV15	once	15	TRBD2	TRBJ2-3	TGTGCCACCAGCAGAGCTGCGGGGGGCACAGATACGCAGTATTTT	CATSRAAGGTDTQYF
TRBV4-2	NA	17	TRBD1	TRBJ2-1	TGTGCCAGCAGCCAAGCACCGGGACAGGGTCCTTACAATGAGCAGTTCTTC	CASSQAPGQGPYNEQFF
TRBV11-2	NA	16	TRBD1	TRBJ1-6	TGTGCCAGCAGCTTAGAGGGAGCGGACAGGTCTTCACCCCTCCACTTT	CASSLEGADRSSPLHF
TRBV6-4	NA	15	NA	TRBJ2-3	TGTGCCAGCAGTGACCGCGGGGCCAGCACAGATACGCAGTATTTT	CASSDRGASTDTQYF
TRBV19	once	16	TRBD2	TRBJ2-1	TGTGCCAGTAGTTGGTCCACTAGCGGGGTTGATTCTGAGCAGTTCTTC	CASSWSTSGVDSEQFF